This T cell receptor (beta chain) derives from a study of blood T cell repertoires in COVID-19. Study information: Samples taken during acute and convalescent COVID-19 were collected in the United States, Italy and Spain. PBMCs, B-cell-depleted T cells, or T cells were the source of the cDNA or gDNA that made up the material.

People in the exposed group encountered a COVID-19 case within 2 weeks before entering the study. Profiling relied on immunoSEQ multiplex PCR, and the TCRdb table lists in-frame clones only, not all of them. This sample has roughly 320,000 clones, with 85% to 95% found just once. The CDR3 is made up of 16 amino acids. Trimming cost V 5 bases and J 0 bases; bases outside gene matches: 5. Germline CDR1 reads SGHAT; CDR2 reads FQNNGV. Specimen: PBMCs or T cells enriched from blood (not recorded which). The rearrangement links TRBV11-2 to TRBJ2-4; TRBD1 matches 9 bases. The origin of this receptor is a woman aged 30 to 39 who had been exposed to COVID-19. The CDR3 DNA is TGTGCCAGCAGCCGATGGACAGGGGTAGCCAAAAACATTCAGTACTTC. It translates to CASSRWTGVAKNIQYF.